Shown below are 30 T cell receptor beta chains from a single sample sequenced in a study of immune cell composition in non-small cell lung cancer. Measured with immunoSEQ multiplex PCR; TCRdb has only the in-frame clones, and not every one. The sample carries roughly 2,400 clones, 74% recorded once. Separately, the same data were catalogued under a study of CD4 T cells in lung cancer.

Sequenced: lung tumor tissue. Receptors were obtained from a human donor with non-small cell lung cancer.

The chain recombines TRBV5-1 with TRBJ2-3, with 7 bases that match TRBD2. The CDR3 loop spans 17 amino acids. Trimming at V came to 4 bases and at J to 6 bases, leaving 17 bases not matched to a gene. From germline, CDR1 is SGHRS and CDR2 YFSETQ. CDR3 protein: CASSPGAGNGIVDTQYF. DNA of the CDR3: TGCGCCAGCAGCCCTGGAGCGGGAAACGGGATTGTGGATACGCAGTATTTT.

The chain employs TRBV12-5 and TRBJ2-1; 7 bases agree with TRBD2. The ends lost 3 bases at V and 1 base at J; junction bases unmatched: 6. CDR1 is LGHNT and CDR2 is FRNRAP in the germline V gene. This CDR3 comprises 16 residues. The CDR3 is CASGFVGGSSYNEQFF. The CDR3 bases are TGTGCTAGTGGTTTCGTAGGCGGGAGTTCCTACAATGAGCAGTTCTTC.

The V and J genes are TRBV6-1 and TRBJ1-2; unclear D gene. This CDR3 is built from 12 residues. Germline CDR1 MNHNS, CDR2 SASEGT. Trimming took 8 bases from V and 2 from J, leaving 9 bases between them. The CDR3 DNA reads TGTGCCAGCGAGGGCATAAACTATGGCTACACCTTC. Its translation: CASEGINYGYTF.

V usage is TRBV28 and J usage is TRBJ1-5; 9 bases align to TRBD1. Per germline, CDR1 MDHEN and CDR2 SYDVKM. The CDR3 sequence is 15 residues long. The V and J ends lost 6 bases and 7 bases, in that order; junction bases with no gene match: 10. The CDR3 is CASRPRDRAKQPQHF. Written as DNA, the CDR3 is TGTGCCAGCAGGCCCCGGGACAGGGCAAAGCAGCCCCAGCATTTT.

The chain has TRBV10-1 and TRBJ2-5; weak D call: TRBD1 (6 bases). V was trimmed by 4 bases and J by 1 base, leaving 16 bases between them. The germline CDR1 and CDR2 sequences are WNHNN and SYGVQD (reference sequence). CDR3 length equals 16 residues. As DNA, the CDR3 is TGCGCCAGCAGTGGAACAGGGTTCCAAGGCCAAGAGACCCAGTACTTC. The encoded protein is CASSGTGFQGQETQYF.

With regard to this clone: This sample includes further DNA sequences coding for the same CDR3. The rearrangement joins TRBV29-1 to TRBJ1-2; D gene unclear. V was pared by 4 bases and J by 1 base, with 7 bases between. In germline, CDR1 is SQVTM, CDR2 ANQGSEA. The CDR3 has 12 amino acids. The CDR3 region has the DNA TGCAGCGTTGGCGGGCTTAACTATGGCTACACCTTC. Residues: CSVGGLNYGYTF. The variable domain in full, completed from reference TRBV29-1 and TRBJ1-2, reads SAVISQKPSRDICQRGTSLTIQCQVDSQVTMMFWYRQQPGQSLTLIATANQGSEATYESGFVIDKFPISRPNLTFSTLTVSNMSPEDSSIYLCSVGGLNYGYTFGSGTRLTVV.

This clone has a handful of counts. This chain connects TRBV30 to TRBJ1-1, with D maybe TRBD1 (6 bases). This CDR3 region has 13 residues. Germline values: CDR1 GTSNPN, CDR2 SVGIG (reference sequence). The CDR3: CAGGGGSKPEAFF. DNA of the CDR3: TGTGCAGGGGGTGGGGGAAGTAAGCCTGAAGCTTTCTTT.

In its sample, this clone was seen a few times. The chain carries TRBV6-6 and TRBJ2-2; D is possibly TRBD1 (5 bases). Germline V lookup: CDR1 MNHNY, CDR2 SVGAGI (reference sequence). V shed 5 bases and J shed 2 bases, with 15 bases lying between them. The CDR3 length is 16 residues. CDR3 loop: CASSRDSPGNTGELFF. CDR3 DNA: TGTGCCAGCAGTCGCGACAGCCCTGGTAACACCGGGGAGCTGTTTTTT.

The gene calls are TRBV19 and TRBJ2-3, with 7 bases matching TRBD2. The CDR3 consists of 14 residues. The germline CDR1 and CDR2 sequences are LNHDA and SQIVND (reference sequence). With V trimmed by 8 bases and J by 2 bases, 7 bases remained unmatched. The CDR3 DNA follows: TGTGCCAGTGCCCCGGGACTATCCACAGATACGCAGTATTTT. Translating it yields CASAPGLSTDTQYF.

The gene calls are TRBV9 and TRBJ2-1; 10 bases fit TRBD2. The CDR3 has 16 residues. With V trimmed by 4 bases and J by 2 bases, 6 bases remained unmatched. CDR1 is SGDLS, CDR2 YYNGEE, per germline. CDR3 DNA: TGTGCCAGCAGCCCCCGGACTAGCGGAACCTACAATGAGCAGTTCTTC. Protein: CASSPRTSGTYNEQFF.

The genes are TRBV11-2 and TRBJ1-1; perhaps TRBD1 as D (5 bases). V gave up 4 bases and J gave up 2 bases, with 14 bases separating them. This CDR3 has 15 amino acids. The V gene's germline CDR1 is SGHAT and CDR2 FQNNGV. The DNA for the CDR3 is TGTGCCAGCAGCTCGACCGACAGAGCCAACACTGAAGCTTTCTTT. This codes for CASSSTDRANTEAFF.

This chain links TRBV5-1 with TRBJ2-3, with 8 bases fitting TRBD1. The CDR3 extends over 16 amino acids. The germline V gene encodes CDR1 SGHRS and CDR2 YFSETQ. J gave up 0 bases and V 4 bases, and 7 bases lay outside the gene matches. The CDR3 protein is CASSRDRRTSTDTQYF. The CDR3 nucleotides read TGCGCCAGCAGCCGGGACAGGCGAACTAGCACAGATACGCAGTATTTT.

This clone turned up a few times. This rearrangement joins TRBV2 to TRBJ2-7; maybe TRBD2 (6 bases). Trimming took 10 bases from V and 6 from J, leaving 22 bases between them. Germline V lookup: CDR1 SNHLY, CDR2 FYNNEI. The CDR3 length is 14 residues. CDR3 DNA: TGTGCCACCTTGCTGGAGGGGATTGGGACCGAGCAGTACGTC. This translates into CATLLEGIGTEQYV.

This sequence joins TRBV6-1 and TRBJ1-1; D call uncertain. Germline V CDR1 and CDR2: MNHNS, SASEGT. The CDR3 is 14 amino acids. V lost 3 bases, J lost 1 base, and 9 bases lay in between. The CDR3 DNA is TGTGCCAGCAGTGAGAGTATCACGAACACTGAAGCTTTCTTT. Translating gives CASSESITNTEAFF.

The chain uses TRBV10-3 and TRBJ2-1; possibly TRBD1 for D (6 bases). This CDR3 is 16 amino acids long. Germline V lookup: CDR1 ENHRY, CDR2 SYGVKD. Deletions cut 4 bases from V and 1 base from J, with 14 bases between. The DNA for the CDR3 is TGTGCCATCAGTGGGGGGTGGGGGCCGTCCTACAATGAGCAGTTCTTC. Protein sequence: CAISGGWGPSYNEQFF.

The chain links TRBV18 to TRBJ2-1; 16 bases fit TRBD2. V lost 4 bases, J lost 3 bases, and 6 bases stayed unmatched. The V gene's germline CDR1 is KGHSH and CDR2 LQKENI. The CDR3 sequence is 18 residues long. The CDR3 DNA reads TGTGCCAGCTCACACGGGACTAGCGGGAGGGGGAACTACAATGAGCAGTTCTTC. Its protein product is CASSHGTSGRGNYNEQFF.

This chain links TRBV7-2 with TRBJ2-3; D unresolved. This CDR3 is built from 14 residues. Per the germline V gene, CDR1 is SGHTA and CDR2 is FQGNSA. V gave up 1 base and J gave up 0 bases, with 5 bases separating them. The CDR3 coding sequence is TGTGCCAGCAGCTTAGGGCTTAGCACAGATACGCAGTATTTT. Translation: CASSLGLSTDTQYF.

The chain has TRBV28 and TRBJ2-5; TRBD1 might be the D (6 bases). The CDR3 totals 15 residues. The germline gives CDR1 MDHEN, CDR2 SYDVKM. The V and J ends lost 3 bases and 4 bases respectively, with 15 bases between them. CDR3 sequence: CASSFGGSGGETQYF. The CDR3 bases are TGTGCCAGCAGTTTTGGGGGCTCTGGGGGAGAGACCCAGTACTTC. Complete variable domain (other parts from reference TRBV28 and TRBJ2-5): DVKVTQSSRYLVKRTGEKVFLECVQDMDHENMFWYRQDPGLGLRLIYFSYDVKMKEKGDIPEGYSVSREKKERFSLILESASTNQTSMYLCASSFGGSGGETQYFGPGTRLLVL.

This clone has just a few counts. The rearrangement uses TRBV19 and TRBJ2-2, with 8 bases matching TRBD1. CDR1 and CDR2 from the germline V gene are LNHDA and SQIVND (reference sequence). The J segment lost 1 base and the V segment lost 6 bases, leaving 1 base of the junction unmatched. The CDR3 loop spans 14 amino acids. The CDR3 spells CASRGTGNTGELFF. The CDR3 DNA follows: TGTGCCAGTAGGGGGACAGGGAACACCGGGGAGCTGTTTTTT.

The chain employs TRBV14 and TRBJ2-1; a weak D match, TRBD1 (6 bases). In germline, CDR1 is SGHDN, CDR2 FVKESK. The CDR3 runs to 16 residues. Trimming took off 4 bases at V and 2 bases at J, with 15 bases between the two ends. Here the CDR3 DNA reads TGTGCCAGCAGCCTGACAGTCGGGACAACCTACAATGAGCAGTTCTTC. Its translation is CASSLTVGTTYNEQFF.

The rearrangement joins TRBV5-4 to TRBJ2-1, with 10 bases identical to TRBD2. The length of the CDR3 is 14 residues. Germline CDR1 SGHNT, CDR2 YYREEE (reference sequence). J lost 5 bases, V lost 1 base, and 0 bases had no gene match. The DNA of the CDR3 is TGTGCCAGCAGCTTGACTAGCGGGAACAATGAGCAGTTCTTC. Its protein product is CASSLTSGNNEQFF.

This chain uses TRBV5-1 with TRBJ2-5, with a weak D call TRBD1 (6 bases). Matching the DNA end better, TRBJ2-7 makes the J call doubtful. This CDR3 has 13 amino acids. CDR1 is SGHRS and CDR2 is YFSETQ in the germline V gene. CDR3 protein: CASSLGTTDEQYF. CDR3 DNA: TGCGCCAGCAGCTTAGGGACAACGGACGAGCAGTACTTC.

V and J are TRBV6-9 and TRBJ2-1; D perhaps matches TRBD1 (6 bases). V gave up 5 bases and J gave up 10 bases, with 9 bases separating them. The CDR3 is 11 residues long. The germline CDR1 and CDR2 sequences are MNHGY and SVAAGI. CDR3 in DNA: TGTGCCAGCAGTGACGACAGGGAGCAGTTCTTC. This encodes CASSDDREQFF.

The chain employs TRBV5-4 and TRBJ2-3; 11 nucleotides line up with TRBD2. CDR3 length: 17 amino acids. V was clipped by 4 bases and J by 5 bases; unmatched bases: 12. Per germline, CDR1 SGHNT and CDR2 YYREEE (reference sequence). This CDR3 reads CASSAGTSGPAGDTQYF. The CDR3 coding sequence is TGTGCCAGCAGCGCAGGGACTAGCGGCCCCGCGGGAGATACGCAGTATTTT.

The chain employs TRBV19 and TRBJ2-2; TRBD1 agrees at 10 bases. V gave up 2 bases and J gave up 6 bases; unmatched junction bases: 6. This CDR3 is 16 amino acids long. Germline V gene lookup returns CDR1 LNHDA and CDR2 SQIVND (reference sequence). The CDR3, as DNA: TGTGCCAGTAGTATATTGACAGGGGGCGCTCCCGGGGAGCTGTTTTTT. Protein: CASSILTGGAPGELFF. The full variable domain, its missing parts supplied by reference TRBV19 and TRBJ2-2, is DGGITQSPKYLFRKEGQNVTLSCEQNLNHDAMYWYRQDPGQGLRLIYYSQIVNDFQKGDIAEGYSVSREKKESFPLTVTSAQKNPTAFYLCASSILTGGAPGELFFGEGSRLTVL.

This clone has only a few counts. This chain connects TRBV4-2 to TRBJ2-2; the D gene is possibly TRBD2 (5 bases). V lost 5 bases to trimming and J lost 8 bases, with 18 bases between them. Germline lookup yields CDR1 LGHNA and CDR2 YNFKEQ. The CDR3 contains 15 residues. CDR3 sequence: CASSNQVPEVGELFF. In DNA form, the CDR3 reads TGTGCCAGCAGCAACCAGGTGCCGGAGGTGGGGGAGCTGTTTTTT.

As DNA, the CDR3 is TGTGCCAGCAGCTTTGGAGACAGGCAAGAGACCCAGTACTTC. Encoded protein: CASSFGDRQETQYF. The V call is TRBV5-6, the J call TRBJ2-5; D may be TRBD1 (6 bases). This CDR3 contains 14 residues. Deletions cut 2 bases from V and 2 bases from J, with 10 bases between. Germline V CDR1 and CDR2: SGHDT, YYEEEE.

V gene TRBV5-4 combines with J gene TRBJ2-3; 8 bases are shared with TRBD2. From germline, CDR1 is SGHNT and CDR2 YYREEE (reference sequence). This CDR3 region has 13 residues. V dropped 4 bases and J dropped 4; count of bases not matched to a gene: 2. The CDR3 is CASSPGLADTQYF. As DNA, the CDR3 is TGTGCCAGCAGCCCGGGACTAGCAGATACGCAGTATTTT.

Only one count was recorded for this clone. The chain employs TRBV7-8 and TRBJ1-5; TRBD1 is a possible D gene (6 bases). Germline V CDR1 and CDR2: SGHVS, FQNEAQ. The CDR3 runs 17 residues. The V and J ends lost 2 bases and 2 bases respectively, with 16 bases between them. This chain's CDR3 is CASSLRGWQGGNQPQHF. CDR3 DNA sequence: TGTGCCAGCAGCTTAAGGGGGTGGCAGGGAGGCAATCAGCCCCAGCATTTT.

The chain links TRBV6-1 to TRBJ2-7; 12 bases map to TRBD2. V was clipped by 0 bases and J by 0 bases; unmatched bases: 0. Germline V gene sequence: CDR1 MNHNS, CDR2 SASEGT. The CDR3 spans 16 residues. In nucleotides, the CDR3 is TGTGCCAGCAGTGAAGCACTAGCGGGAGGCTCCTACGAGCAGTACGTC. Translating it yields CASSEALAGGSYEQYV.